This paragraph reports one T cell receptor (beta chain). This specimen belongs to a study of blood T cell repertoires in COVID-19. Study information: From the United States, Italy and Spain came samples of acute and convalescent COVID-19. From T cells, B-cell-depleted T cells, or PBMCs came the material, which was cDNA or gDNA.

The assay was immunoSEQ multiplex PCR, and TCRdb's table has in-frame clones only and misses some. Of 150,000 to 200,000 clones listed, about 80% are singletons. The junction had 0 bases not matched to a gene; V was cut back by 1 base and J by 3 bases. CDR3 length: 15 residues. Germline V gene lookup returns CDR1 SGHNT and CDR2 YENEEA. The receptor comes from a woman aged 70-85 years with acute or convalescent COVID-19. Input material: peripheral blood. This chain links TRBV11-3 with TRBJ2-1; 10 nucleotides line up with TRBD2. The CDR3 spells CASSLGLAGYNEQFF. The CDR3 DNA is TGTGCCAGCAGCTTAGGACTAGCGGGCTACAATGAGCAGTTCTTC.